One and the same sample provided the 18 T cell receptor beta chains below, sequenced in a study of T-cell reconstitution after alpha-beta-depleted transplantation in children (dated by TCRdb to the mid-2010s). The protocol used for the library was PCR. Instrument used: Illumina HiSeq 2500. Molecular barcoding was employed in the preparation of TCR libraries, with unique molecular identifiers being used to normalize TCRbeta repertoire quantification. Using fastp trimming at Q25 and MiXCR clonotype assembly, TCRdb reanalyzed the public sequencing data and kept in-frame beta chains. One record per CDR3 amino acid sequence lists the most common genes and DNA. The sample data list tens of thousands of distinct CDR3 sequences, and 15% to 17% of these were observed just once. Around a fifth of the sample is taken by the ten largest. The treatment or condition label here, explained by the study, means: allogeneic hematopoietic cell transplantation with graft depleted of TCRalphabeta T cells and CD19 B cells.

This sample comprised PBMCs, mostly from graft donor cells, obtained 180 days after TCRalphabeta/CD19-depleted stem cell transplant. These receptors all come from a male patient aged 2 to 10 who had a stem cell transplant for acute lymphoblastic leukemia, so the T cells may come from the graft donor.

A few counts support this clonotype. The CDR3 loop is CSVESASAPSEQFF. The CDR3, as DNA: TGCAGCGTTGAAAGCGCTAGTGCCCCCAGTGAGCAGTTCTTC. The chain couples TRBV29-1 to TRBJ2-1; D is unresolved. CDR1 and CDR2 from the germline V gene are SQVTM and ANQGSEA. V shed 2 bases and J shed 9 bases, with 17 bases lying between them. The CDR3 is 14 residues long.

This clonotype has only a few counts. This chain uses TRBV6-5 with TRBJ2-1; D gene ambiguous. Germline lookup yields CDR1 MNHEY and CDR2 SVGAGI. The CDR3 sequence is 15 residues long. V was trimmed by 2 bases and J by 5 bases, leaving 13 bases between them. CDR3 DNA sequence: TGTGCCAGCAGTTACCGTCTAAAACCCCACAATGAGCAGTTCTTC. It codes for CASSYRLKPHNEQFF.

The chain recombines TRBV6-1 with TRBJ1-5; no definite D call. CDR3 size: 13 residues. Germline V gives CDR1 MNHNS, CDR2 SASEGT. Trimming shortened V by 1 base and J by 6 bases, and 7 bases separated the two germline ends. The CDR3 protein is CASSEEGFQPQHF. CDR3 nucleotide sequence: TGTGCCAGCAGTGAAGAAGGGTTTCAGCCCCAGCATTTT.

CDR3 protein: CSARGQGSSPLHF. The CDR3 nucleotides read TGCAGTGCTAGAGGACAGGGGAGCTCACCCCTCCACTTT. The rearrangement links TRBV20-1 to TRBJ1-6; 8 bases are shared with TRBD1. From germline, CDR1 is DFQATT and CDR2 SNEGSKA (reference sequence). Trimming took 1 base from V and 10 from J; bases not matched to a gene: 3. This CDR3 comprises 13 residues.

The CDR3 loop is CSARRLFRDFRIEQYF. The CDR3 nucleotides are TGCAGTGCTAGGAGACTATTCCGGGACTTTCGGATCGAGCAGTACTTC. The chain combines TRBV20-1 with TRBJ2-7; maybe TRBD2 (6 bases). The CDR3 is 16 amino acids. Germline V gene sequence: CDR1 DFQATT, CDR2 SNEGSKA (reference sequence). The germline V and J ends were trimmed by 3 bases and 6 bases, with 24 bases remaining between them.

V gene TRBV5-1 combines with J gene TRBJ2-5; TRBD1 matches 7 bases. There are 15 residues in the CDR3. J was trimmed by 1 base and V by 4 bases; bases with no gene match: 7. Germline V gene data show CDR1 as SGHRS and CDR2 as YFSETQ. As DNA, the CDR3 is TGCGCCAGCAGCCCGTCCGGACAGGCCCAAGAGACCCAGTACTTC. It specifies CASSPSGQAQETQYF.

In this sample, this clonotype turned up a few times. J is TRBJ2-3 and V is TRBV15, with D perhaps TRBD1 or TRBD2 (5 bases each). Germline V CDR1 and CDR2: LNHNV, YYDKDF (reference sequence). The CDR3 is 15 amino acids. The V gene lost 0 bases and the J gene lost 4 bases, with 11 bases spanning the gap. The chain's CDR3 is CATSREGLAPDTQYF. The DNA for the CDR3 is TGTGCCACCAGCAGAGAGGGGCTAGCCCCAGATACGCAGTATTTT.

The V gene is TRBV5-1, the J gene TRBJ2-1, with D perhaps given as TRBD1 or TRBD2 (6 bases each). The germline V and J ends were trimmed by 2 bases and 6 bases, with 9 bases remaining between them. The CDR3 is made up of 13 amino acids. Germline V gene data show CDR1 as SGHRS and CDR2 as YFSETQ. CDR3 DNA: TGCGCCAGCAGCTTCGGGGGCCGCAATGAGCAGTTCTTC. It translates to CASSFGGRNEQFF.

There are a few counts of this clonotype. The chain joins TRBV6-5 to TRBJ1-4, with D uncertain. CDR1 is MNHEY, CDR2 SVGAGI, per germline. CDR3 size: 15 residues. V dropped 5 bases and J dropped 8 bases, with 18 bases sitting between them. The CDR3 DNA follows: TGTGCCAGCAGTCCAACCCGGGAACGAGAGGAAAAACTGTTTTTT. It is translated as CASSPTREREEKLFF.

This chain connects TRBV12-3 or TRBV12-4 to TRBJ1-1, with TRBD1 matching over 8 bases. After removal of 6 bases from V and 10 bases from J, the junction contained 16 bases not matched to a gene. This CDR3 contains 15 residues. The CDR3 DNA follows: TGTGCCAGCAGCCTTATGCAGGGGGCCTCGGTGGCAGCTTTCTTT. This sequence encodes CASSLMQGASVAAFF.

The CDR3 DNA sequence: TGCGCCAGCAGCCGCGACAGGGAGGGACTAGCGGGGGCCCGTGAGCCAGATACGCAGTATTTT. It yields the protein CASSRDREGLAGAREPDTQYF. This chain connects TRBV23-1 to TRBJ2-3, with 14 bases that match TRBD2. TRBV23-1 is designated an ORF whose function remains uncertain. J gave up 4 bases and V 6 bases, and 21 bases lay outside the gene matches. The CDR3 contains 21 residues.

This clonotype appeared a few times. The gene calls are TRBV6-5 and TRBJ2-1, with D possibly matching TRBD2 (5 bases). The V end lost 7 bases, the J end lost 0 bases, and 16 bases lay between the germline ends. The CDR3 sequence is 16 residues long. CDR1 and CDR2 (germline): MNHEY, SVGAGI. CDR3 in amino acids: CASILNVGSSYNEQFF. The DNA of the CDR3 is TGTGCCAGCATTTTAAACGTAGGGAGCTCCTACAATGAGCAGTTCTTC.

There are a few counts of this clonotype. The CDR3 coding sequence is TGTGCCAGCAGCTTAGCGTTGGGGACAGGGGACAATGAGCAGTTCTTC. Protein product: CASSLALGTGDNEQFF. V and J are TRBV7-9 and TRBJ2-1; TRBD1 agrees at 10 bases. CDR3 length: 16 residues. CDR1 and CDR2 (germline): SEHNR, FQNEAQ (reference sequence). V shed 0 bases, J shed 5 bases, and the junction held 4 bases outside the gene matches.

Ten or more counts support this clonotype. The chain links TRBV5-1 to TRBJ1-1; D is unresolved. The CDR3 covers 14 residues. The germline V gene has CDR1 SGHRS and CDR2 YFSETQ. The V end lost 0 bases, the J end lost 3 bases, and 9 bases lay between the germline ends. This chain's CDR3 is CASSLAPGHTEAFF. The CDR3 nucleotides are TGCGCCAGCAGCTTGGCCCCAGGACACACTGAAGCTTTCTTT.

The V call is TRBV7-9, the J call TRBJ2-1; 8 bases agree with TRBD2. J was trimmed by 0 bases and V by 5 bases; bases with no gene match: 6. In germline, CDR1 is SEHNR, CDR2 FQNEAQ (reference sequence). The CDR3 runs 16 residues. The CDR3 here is CASSPVGGASYNEQFF. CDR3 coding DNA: TGTGCCAGCAGCCCGGTCGGGGGGGCCTCCTACAATGAGCAGTTCTTC. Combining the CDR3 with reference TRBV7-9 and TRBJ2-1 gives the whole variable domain DTGVSQNPRHKITKRGQNVTFRCDPISEHNRLYWYRQTLGQGPEFLTYFQNEAQLEKSRLLSDRFSAERPKGSFSTLEIQRTEQGDSAMYLCASSPVGGASYNEQFFGPGTRLTVL.

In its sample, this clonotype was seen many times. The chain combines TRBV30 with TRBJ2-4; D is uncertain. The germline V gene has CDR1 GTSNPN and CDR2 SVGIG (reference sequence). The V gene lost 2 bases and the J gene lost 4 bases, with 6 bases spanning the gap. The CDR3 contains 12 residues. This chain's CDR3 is CAWSKGKNIQYF. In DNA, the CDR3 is TGTGCCTGGAGTAAGGGTAAAAACATTCAGTACTTC.

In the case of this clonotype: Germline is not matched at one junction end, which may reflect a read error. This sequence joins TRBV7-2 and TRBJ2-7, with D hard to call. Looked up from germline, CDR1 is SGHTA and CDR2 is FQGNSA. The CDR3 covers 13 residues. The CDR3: CASSPMDGPALNF. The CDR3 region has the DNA TGTGCCAGCAGCCCTATGGACGGGCCGGCCTTGAACTTC.

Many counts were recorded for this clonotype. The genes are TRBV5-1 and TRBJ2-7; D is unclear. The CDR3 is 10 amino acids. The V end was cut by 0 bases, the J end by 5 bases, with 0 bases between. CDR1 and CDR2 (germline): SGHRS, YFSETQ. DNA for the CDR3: TGCGCCAGCAGCTTGGACGAGCAGTACTTC. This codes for CASSLDEQYF.